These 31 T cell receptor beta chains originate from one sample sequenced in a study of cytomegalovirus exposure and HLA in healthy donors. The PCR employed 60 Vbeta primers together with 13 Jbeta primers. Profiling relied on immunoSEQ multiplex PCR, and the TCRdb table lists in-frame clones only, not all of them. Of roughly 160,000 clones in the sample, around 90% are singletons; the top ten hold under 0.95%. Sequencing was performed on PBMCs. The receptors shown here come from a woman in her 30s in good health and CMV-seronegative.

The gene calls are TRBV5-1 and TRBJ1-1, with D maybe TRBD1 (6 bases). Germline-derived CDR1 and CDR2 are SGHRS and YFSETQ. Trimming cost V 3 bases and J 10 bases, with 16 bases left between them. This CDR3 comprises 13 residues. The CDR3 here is CASSYGDILLAFF. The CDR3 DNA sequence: TGCGCCAGCAGCTACGGGGACATCCTGCTAGCTTTCTTT.

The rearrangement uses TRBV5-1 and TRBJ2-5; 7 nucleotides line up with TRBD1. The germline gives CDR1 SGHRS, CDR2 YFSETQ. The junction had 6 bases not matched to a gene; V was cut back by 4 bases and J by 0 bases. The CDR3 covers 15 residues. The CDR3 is CASSQQQGHQETQYF. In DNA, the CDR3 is TGCGCCAGCAGCCAACAACAGGGGCACCAAGAGACCCAGTACTTC. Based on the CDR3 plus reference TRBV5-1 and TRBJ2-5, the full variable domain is KAGVTQTPRYLIKTRGQQVTLSCSPISGHRSVSWYQQTPGQGLQFLFEYFSETQRNKGNFPGRFSGRQFSNSRSEMNVSTLELGDSALYLCASSQQQGHQETQYFGPGTRLLVL.

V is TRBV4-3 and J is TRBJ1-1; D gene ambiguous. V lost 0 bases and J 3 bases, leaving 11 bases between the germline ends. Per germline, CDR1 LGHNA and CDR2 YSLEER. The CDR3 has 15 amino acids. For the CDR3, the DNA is TGCGCCAGCAGCCAAGAGGTGGGAGGGCACACTGAAGCTTTCTTT. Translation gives CASSQEVGGHTEAFF.

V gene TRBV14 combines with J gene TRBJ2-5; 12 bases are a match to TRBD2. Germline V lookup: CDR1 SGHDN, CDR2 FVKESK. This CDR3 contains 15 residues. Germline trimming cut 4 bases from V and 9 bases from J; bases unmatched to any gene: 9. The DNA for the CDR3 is TGTGCCAGCAGCCTACTAGCGGGGGGCCACCCCCCCCAGTACTTC. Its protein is CASSLLAGGHPPQYF.

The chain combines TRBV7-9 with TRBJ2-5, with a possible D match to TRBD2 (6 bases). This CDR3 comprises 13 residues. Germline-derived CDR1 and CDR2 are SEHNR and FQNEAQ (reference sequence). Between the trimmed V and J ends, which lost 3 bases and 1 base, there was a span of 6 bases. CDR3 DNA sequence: TGTGCCAGCAGCTTGGGGGGCCAAGAGACCCAGTACTTC. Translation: CASSLGGQETQYF.

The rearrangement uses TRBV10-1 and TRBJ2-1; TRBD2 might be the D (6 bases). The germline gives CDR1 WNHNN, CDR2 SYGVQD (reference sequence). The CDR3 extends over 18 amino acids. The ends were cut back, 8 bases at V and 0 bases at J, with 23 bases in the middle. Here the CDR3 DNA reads TGCGCCAGCTCGGGTGGGACTGACCGCAAGAGCTCCTACAATGAGCAGTTCTTC. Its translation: CASSGGTDRKSSYNEQFF.

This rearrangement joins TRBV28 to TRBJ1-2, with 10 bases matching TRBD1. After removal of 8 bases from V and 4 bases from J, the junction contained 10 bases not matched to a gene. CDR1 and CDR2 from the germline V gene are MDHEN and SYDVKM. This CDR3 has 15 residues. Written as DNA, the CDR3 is TGTGCCAGCGGCTCGACAGGGGGCGAAGGCTATGGCTACACCTTC. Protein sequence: CASGSTGGEGYGYTF.

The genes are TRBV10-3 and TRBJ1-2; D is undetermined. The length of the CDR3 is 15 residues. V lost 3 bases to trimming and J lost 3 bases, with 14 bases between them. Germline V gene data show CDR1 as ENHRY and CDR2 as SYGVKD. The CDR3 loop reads CAISDRGQADYGYTF. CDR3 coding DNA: TGTGCCATCAGTGATCGAGGGCAGGCCGACTATGGCTACACCTTC.

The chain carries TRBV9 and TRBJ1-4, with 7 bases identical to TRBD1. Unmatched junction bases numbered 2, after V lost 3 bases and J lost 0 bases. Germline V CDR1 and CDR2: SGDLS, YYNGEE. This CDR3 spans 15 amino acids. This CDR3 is CASSEGGATNEKLFF. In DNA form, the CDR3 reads TGTGCCAGCAGCGAAGGGGGCGCAACTAATGAAAAACTGTTTTTT. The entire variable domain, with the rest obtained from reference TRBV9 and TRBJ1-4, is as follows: DSGVTQTPKHLITATGQRVTLRCSPRSGDLSVYWYQQSLDQGLQFLIQYYNGEERAKGNILERFSAQQFPDLHSELNLSSLELGDSALYFCASSEGGATNEKLFFGSGTQLSVL.

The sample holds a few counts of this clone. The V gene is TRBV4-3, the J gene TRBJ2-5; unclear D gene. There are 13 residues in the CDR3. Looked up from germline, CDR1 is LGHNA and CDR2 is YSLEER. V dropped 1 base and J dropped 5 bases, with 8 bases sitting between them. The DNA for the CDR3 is TGCGCCAGCAGCCAAGGTCTAGGCGAGACCCAGTACTTC. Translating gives CASSQGLGETQYF.

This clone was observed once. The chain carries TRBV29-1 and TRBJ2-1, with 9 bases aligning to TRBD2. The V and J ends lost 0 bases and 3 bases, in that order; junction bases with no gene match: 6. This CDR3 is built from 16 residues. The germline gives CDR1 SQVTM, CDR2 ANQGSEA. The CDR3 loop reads CSVEDLSGRRYNEQFF. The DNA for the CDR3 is TGCAGCGTTGAAGATCTTAGCGGGAGACGCTACAATGAGCAGTTCTTC.

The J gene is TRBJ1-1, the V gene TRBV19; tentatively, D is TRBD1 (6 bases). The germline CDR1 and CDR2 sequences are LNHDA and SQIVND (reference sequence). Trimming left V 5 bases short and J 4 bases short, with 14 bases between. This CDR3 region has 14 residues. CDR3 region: CASSLQGGTTEAFF. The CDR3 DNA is TGTGCCAGTAGTCTACAGGGTGGAACCACTGAAGCTTTCTTT.

The CDR3 here is CASSPPGTRLDTQYF. CDR3 nucleotide sequence: TGTGCCAGCAGCCCCCCCGGGACACGGTTAGATACGCAGTATTTT. This chain uses TRBV5-4 with TRBJ2-3; possible D gene TRBD1, 6 bases. Looked up from germline, CDR1 is SGHNT and CDR2 is YYREEE (reference sequence). Trimming left V 4 bases short and J 5 bases short, with 17 bases between. This CDR3 region has 15 residues.

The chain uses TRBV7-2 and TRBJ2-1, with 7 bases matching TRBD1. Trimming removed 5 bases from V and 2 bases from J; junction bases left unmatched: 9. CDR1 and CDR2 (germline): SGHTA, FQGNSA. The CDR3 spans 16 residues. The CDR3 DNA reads TGTGCCAGCAGCGTCTCCGGGACAGAAACCTACAATGAGCAGTTCTTC. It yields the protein CASSVSGTETYNEQFF.

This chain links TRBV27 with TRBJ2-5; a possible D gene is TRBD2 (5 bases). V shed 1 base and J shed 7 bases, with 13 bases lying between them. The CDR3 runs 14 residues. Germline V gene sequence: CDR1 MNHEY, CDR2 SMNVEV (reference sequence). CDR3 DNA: TGTGCCAGCAGTTTATTTGACGGGAACGGGACCCAGTACTTC. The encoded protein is CASSLFDGNGTQYF.

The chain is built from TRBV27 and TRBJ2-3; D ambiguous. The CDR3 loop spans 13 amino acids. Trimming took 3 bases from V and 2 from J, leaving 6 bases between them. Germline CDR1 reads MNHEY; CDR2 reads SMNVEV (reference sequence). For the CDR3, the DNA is TGTGCCAGCAGTTTCCTAGTCACAGATACGCAGTATTTT. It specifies CASSFLVTDTQYF.

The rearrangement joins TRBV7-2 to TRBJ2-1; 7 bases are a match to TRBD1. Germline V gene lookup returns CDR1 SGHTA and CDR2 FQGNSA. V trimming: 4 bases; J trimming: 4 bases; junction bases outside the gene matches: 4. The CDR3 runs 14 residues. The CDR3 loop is CASSWGQYYNEQFF. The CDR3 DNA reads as TGTGCCAGCAGCTGGGGACAGTATTACAATGAGCAGTTCTTC.

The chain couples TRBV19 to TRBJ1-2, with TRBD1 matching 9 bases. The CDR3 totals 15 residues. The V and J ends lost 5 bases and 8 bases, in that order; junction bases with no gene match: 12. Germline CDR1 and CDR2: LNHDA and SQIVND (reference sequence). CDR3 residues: CASSEGQGLAFGYTF. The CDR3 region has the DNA TGTGCCAGTAGTGAAGGACAGGGGCTGGCCTTCGGCTACACCTTC.

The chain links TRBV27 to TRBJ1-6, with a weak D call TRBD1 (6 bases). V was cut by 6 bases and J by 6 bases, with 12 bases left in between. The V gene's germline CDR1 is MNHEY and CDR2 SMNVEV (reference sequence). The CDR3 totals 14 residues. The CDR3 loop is CASSHRVGNSPLHF. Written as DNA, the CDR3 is TGTGCCAGCAGCCACAGGGTTGGTAATTCACCCCTCCACTTT.

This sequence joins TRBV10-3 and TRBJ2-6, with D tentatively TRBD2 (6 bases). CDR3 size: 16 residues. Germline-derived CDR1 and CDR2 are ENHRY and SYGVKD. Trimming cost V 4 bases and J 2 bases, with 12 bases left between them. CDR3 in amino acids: CAISGGTGAGANVLTF. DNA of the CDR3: TGTGCCATCAGTGGAGGTACGGGGGCTGGGGCCAACGTCCTGACTTTC.

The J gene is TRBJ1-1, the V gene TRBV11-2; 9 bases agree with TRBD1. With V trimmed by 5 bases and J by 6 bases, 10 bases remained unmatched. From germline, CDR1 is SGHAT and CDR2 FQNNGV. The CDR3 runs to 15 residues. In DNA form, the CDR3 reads TGTGCCAGCAGCCAGGCCGGGACAGGGACCCCTGAAGCTTTCTTT. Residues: CASSQAGTGTPEAFF.

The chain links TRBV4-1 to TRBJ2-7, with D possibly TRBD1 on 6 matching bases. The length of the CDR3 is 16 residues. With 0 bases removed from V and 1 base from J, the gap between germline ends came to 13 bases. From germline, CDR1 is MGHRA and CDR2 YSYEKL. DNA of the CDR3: TGCGCCAGCAGCCAAGAGGGGGCAGGGACATCCTACGAGCAGTACTTC. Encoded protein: CASSQEGAGTSYEQYF.

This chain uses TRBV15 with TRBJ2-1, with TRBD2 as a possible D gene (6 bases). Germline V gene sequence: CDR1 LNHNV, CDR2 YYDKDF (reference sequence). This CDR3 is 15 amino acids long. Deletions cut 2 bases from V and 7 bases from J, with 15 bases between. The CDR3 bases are TGTGCCACCAGCAGACCTGCAGGGCGGGGTAATGAGCAGTTCTTC. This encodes CATSRPAGRGNEQFF.

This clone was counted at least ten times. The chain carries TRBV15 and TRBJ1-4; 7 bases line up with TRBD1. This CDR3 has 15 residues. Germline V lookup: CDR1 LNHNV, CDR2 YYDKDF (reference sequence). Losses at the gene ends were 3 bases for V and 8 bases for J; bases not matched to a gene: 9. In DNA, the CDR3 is TGTGCCACCAGCAGGTCTCGGACAGGCGCCGAAAAACTGTTTTTT. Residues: CATSRSRTGAEKLFF.

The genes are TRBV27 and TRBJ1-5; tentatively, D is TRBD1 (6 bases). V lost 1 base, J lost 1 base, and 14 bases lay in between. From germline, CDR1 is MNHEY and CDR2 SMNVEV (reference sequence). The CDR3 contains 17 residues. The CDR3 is CASSLYPSRGSNQPQHF. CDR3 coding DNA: TGTGCCAGCAGTTTATACCCGAGCAGGGGCAGCAATCAGCCCCAGCATTTT.

CDR3 residues: CASSVEADLRGNEQFF. CDR3 sequence (DNA): TGTGCCAGCAGCGTAGAAGCGGACCTGAGAGGCAATGAGCAGTTCTTC. The J gene is TRBJ2-1, the V gene TRBV9; perhaps TRBD2 as D (5 bases). The CDR3 covers 16 residues. V gave up 0 bases and J gave up 6 bases, with 16 bases separating them. Germline V CDR1 and CDR2: SGDLS, YYNGEE.

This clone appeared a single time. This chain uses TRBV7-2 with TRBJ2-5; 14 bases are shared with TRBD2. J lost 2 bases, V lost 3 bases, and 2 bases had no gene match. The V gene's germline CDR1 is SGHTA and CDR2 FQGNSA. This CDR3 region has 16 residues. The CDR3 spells CASSFRTSGGQETQYF. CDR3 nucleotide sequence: TGTGCCAGCAGCTTCCGGACTAGCGGGGGGCAAGAGACCCAGTACTTC.

The CDR3 reads CASSAGGTNTDTQYF. The CDR3 DNA reads TGTGCCAGCTCAGCAGGGGGAACCAACACAGATACGCAGTATTTT. The chain links TRBV18 to TRBJ2-3; TRBD1 matches at 7 bases. Germline V gene sequence: CDR1 KGHSH, CDR2 LQKENI. This CDR3 region has 15 residues. V shed 5 bases and J 2 bases; nucleotides not matched to a gene: 7.

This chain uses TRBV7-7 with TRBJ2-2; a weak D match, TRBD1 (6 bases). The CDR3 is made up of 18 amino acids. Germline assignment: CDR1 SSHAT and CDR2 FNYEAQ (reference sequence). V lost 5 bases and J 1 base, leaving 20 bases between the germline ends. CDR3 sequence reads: CASSTRTAVPLNTGELFF. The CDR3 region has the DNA TGTGCCAGCAGCACCCGGACAGCTGTCCCTCTGAACACCGGGGAGCTGTTTTTT.

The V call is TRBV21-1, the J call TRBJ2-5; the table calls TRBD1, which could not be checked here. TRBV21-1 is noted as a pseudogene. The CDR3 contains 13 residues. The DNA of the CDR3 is TGTGCCAGCAGTAGGGACAGGGGGGAGACCCAGTACTTC. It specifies CASSRDRGETQYF.

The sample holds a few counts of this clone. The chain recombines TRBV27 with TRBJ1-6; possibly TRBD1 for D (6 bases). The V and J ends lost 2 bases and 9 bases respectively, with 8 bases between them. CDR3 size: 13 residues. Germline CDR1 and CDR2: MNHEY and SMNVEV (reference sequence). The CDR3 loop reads CASSLGGVSPLHF. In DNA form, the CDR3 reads TGTGCCAGCAGTTTAGGGGGCGTTTCACCCCTCCACTTT.